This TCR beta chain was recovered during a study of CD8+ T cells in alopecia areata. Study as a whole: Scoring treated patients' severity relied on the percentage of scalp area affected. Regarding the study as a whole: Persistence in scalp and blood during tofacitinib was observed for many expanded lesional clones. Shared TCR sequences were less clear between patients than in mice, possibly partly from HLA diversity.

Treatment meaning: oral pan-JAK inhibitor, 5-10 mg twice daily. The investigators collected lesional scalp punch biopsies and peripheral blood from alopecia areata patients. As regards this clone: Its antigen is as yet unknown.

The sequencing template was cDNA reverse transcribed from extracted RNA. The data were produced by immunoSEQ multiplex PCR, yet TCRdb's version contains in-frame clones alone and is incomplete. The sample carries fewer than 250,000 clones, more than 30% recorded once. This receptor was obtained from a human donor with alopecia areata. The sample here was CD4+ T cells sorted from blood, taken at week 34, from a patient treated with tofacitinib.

CDR3 residues: CAWSRDRALYGYTF. The CDR3, as DNA: TGTGCCTGGAGTCGCGACAGGGCCCTCTATGGCTACACCTTC. This rearrangement joins TRBV30 to TRBJ1-2, with 7 nucleotides matching TRBD1. Germline values: CDR1 GTSNPN, CDR2 SVGIG (reference sequence). CDR3 size: 14 residues. With 2 bases clipped from V and 4 bases from J, the junction kept 7 bases outside the gene matches.